Each of the 22 T cell receptor beta chains below was sequenced from the same sample in a study of CD8+CD57+ T cells in acquired aplastic anemia. Those patients picked for sequencing had displayed CD8+CD57+ cell expansion on flow cytometry. The use of genomic DNA as template underpinned the TCR beta VDJ and CDR3 profiling. MiXCR was run by TCRdb on the reads, yielding one entry per CDR3 protein. The repertoire has approximately 57,000 distinct CDR3 sequences, roughly 60% of them found once; the top ten carry less than 20%. What was sequenced was sorted CD4+, CD8+, or CD8+CD57+ T cells (not recorded which) from PBMCs. Receptors originate from a human donor with aplastic anemia.

This clonotype was counted many times. The rearrangement links TRBV4-3 to TRBJ1-2, with D unclear. Trimming took off 4 bases at V and 9 bases at J, with 15 bases between the two ends. From germline, CDR1 is LGHNA and CDR2 YSLEER. The CDR3 sequence is 13 residues long. The DNA for the CDR3 is TGCGCCAGCAGCCCGACACTAACTAAAAGCTACACCTTC. Translating it yields CASSPTLTKSYTF.

The rearrangement uses TRBV24-1 and TRBJ2-3, with TRBD1 matching 7 bases. The CDR3 is made up of 16 amino acids. V gave up 6 bases and J gave up 0 bases; unmatched junction bases: 8. Germline V lookup: CDR1 KGHDR, CDR2 SFDVKD. The CDR3 DNA is TGTGCCACCAGTCGGAGTTCGACAGGGAGCACAGATACGCAGTATTTT. This encodes CATSRSSTGSTDTQYF.

The rearrangement uses TRBV15 and TRBJ2-3; D not resolved. V was trimmed by 0 bases and J by 8 bases, leaving 12 bases between them. The CDR3 runs 14 residues. Germline V CDR1 and CDR2: LNHNV, YYDKDF (reference sequence). The CDR3 coding sequence is TGTGCCACCAGCAGAGACCGGGCGAGAACTACGCAGTATTTT. It specifies CATSRDRARTTQYF.

The rearrangement links TRBV9 to TRBJ1-6; D might be TRBD1 (5 bases). This CDR3 spans 14 amino acids. CDR1 and CDR2 from the germline V gene are SGDLS and YYNGEE. V was clipped by 0 bases and J by 5 bases, with 6 bases between them. CDR3 loop: CASSVGGNNSPLHF. The CDR3 nucleotides read TGTGCCAGCAGCGTAGGGGGGAATAATTCACCCCTCCACTTT. The complete variable domain, with remaining parts taken from reference TRBV9 and TRBJ1-6, reads DSGVTQTPKHLITATGQRVTLRCSPRSGDLSVYWYQQSLDQGLQFLIQYYNGEERAKGNILERFSAQQFPDLHSELNLSSLELGDSALYFCASSVGGNNSPLHFGNGTRLTVT.

CDR3 sequence (DNA): TGCAGCGTCCGGACATTCCAAGAGACCCAGTACTTC. This codes for CSVRTFQETQYF. V is TRBV29-1 and J is TRBJ2-5, with a weak D call TRBD1 (5 bases). Germline V lookup: CDR1 SQVTM, CDR2 ANQGSEA. Trimming cost V 6 bases and J 1 base, with 9 bases left between them. The CDR3 contains 12 residues. Together with reference TRBV29-1 and TRBJ2-5, the CDR3 gives the full variable domain: SAVISQKPSRDICQRGTSLTIQCQVDSQVTMMFWYRQQPGQSLTLIATANQGSEATYESGFVIDKFPISRPNLTFSTLTVSNMSPEDSSIYLCSVRTFQETQYFGPGTRLLVL.

Many counts were recorded for this clonotype. The chain uses TRBV6-5 and TRBJ2-7; 12 bases agree with TRBD2. V was pared by 7 bases and J by 1 base, with 8 bases of the junction left unmatched. Germline values: CDR1 MNHEY, CDR2 SVGAGI. The CDR3 totals 16 residues. CDR3 DNA sequence: TGTGCCAGCATGGCTAGCGGGGGGGAAAGGTCCTACGAGCAGTACTTC. Translated: CASMASGGERSYEQYF.

The table lists this clonotype with a few counts. A junction end diverges from the germline sequence, so it may reflect a read error. The chain joins TRBV5-1 to TRBJ1-6; 8 bases are shared with TRBD1. The CDR3 length is 14 residues. Germline V gene data show CDR1 as SGHRS and CDR2 as YFSETQ. The CDR3 bases are TGTGCCAGCAGCTTAGGACAGGGAAATTCACCCCTCCACTTT. This sequence encodes CASSLGQGNSPLHF.

This clonotype was found once. The chain recombines TRBV20-1 with TRBJ2-7; D may be TRBD1 (5 bases). The CDR3 contains 14 residues. The V end was cut by 6 bases, the J end by 3 bases, with 18 bases between. Looked up from germline, CDR1 is DFQATT and CDR2 is SNEGSKA (reference sequence). The CDR3 DNA sequence: TGCAGTGCCCCCTTCAGGGAAGGGTTCTACGAGCAGTACTTC. It encodes CSAPFREGFYEQYF.

J is TRBJ2-5 and V is TRBV2; 10 nucleotides align to TRBD2. V lost 4 bases, J lost 7 bases, and 3 bases stayed unmatched. The CDR3 has 13 amino acids. CDR1 is SNHLY, CDR2 FYNNEI, per germline. In DNA form, the CDR3 reads TGTGCCAGCAGTGTACGACTAGCGGGGACCCAGTACTTC. Amino acid sequence: CASSVRLAGTQYF.

The rearrangement links TRBV2 to TRBJ2-7, with unresolved D. In germline, CDR1 is SNHLY, CDR2 FYNNEI. Trimming removed 1 base at V and 1 base at J, with 8 bases between. The CDR3 extends over 14 amino acids. CDR3 bases: TGTGCCAGCAGTGAAGGGATGGGTTCCTACGAGCAGTACTTC. It encodes CASSEGMGSYEQYF. Filled out from reference TRBV2 and TRBJ2-7, the complete variable domain reads EPEVTQTPSHQVTQMGQEVILRCVPISNHLYFYWYRQILGQKVEFLVSFYNNEISEKSEIFDDQFSVERPDGSNFTLKIRSTKLEDSAMYFCASSEGMGSYEQYFGPGTRLTVT.

This clonotype was seen repeatedly, ten times or more. This chain uses TRBV24-1 with TRBJ1-5, with no clear D. The CDR3 runs 12 residues. V lost 0 bases and J 9 bases, leaving 5 bases between the germline ends. Per the germline V gene, CDR1 is KGHDR and CDR2 is SFDVKD. CDR3 in amino acids: CATSDLAGPQHF. The CDR3 DNA is TGTGCCACCAGTGATTTGGCTGGGCCCCAGCATTTT.

The chain couples TRBV20-1 to TRBJ1-2; 7 bases are shared with TRBD1. The CDR3 is made up of 13 amino acids. CDR1 DFQATT and CDR2 SNEGSKA come from the germline V gene (reference sequence). The trim removed 6 bases at V and 6 bases at J, leaving 10 bases unmatched. CDR3 nucleotide sequence: TGCAGTGCCACAACGGACAGGATTGATGGCTACACCTTC. It is translated as CSATTDRIDGYTF.

This clonotype turned up a few times. J is TRBJ1-6 and V is TRBV19; no clear D. This CDR3 has 13 residues. Germline loops: CDR1 LNHDA, CDR2 SQIVND (reference sequence). V dropped 5 bases and J dropped 8 bases, with 10 bases sitting between them. The CDR3 region has the DNA TGTGCCAGTAGTCCGGGAAGGGATTCACCCCTCCACTTT. As protein: CASSPGRDSPLHF. The full variable domain, with the rest looked up from reference TRBV19 and TRBJ1-6, is DGGITQSPKYLFRKEGQNVTLSCEQNLNHDAMYWYRQDPGQGLRLIYYSQIVNDFQKGDIAEGYSVSREKKESFPLTVTSAQKNPTAFYLCASSPGRDSPLHFGNGTRLTVT.

In this sample, this clonotype turned up once. The chain recombines TRBV25-1 with TRBJ1-2, with D hard to call. CDR1 is MGHDK and CDR2 is SYGVNS in the germline V gene. The CDR3 totals 15 residues. Trimming cost V 0 bases and J 4 bases, with 12 bases left between them. The DNA of the CDR3 is TGTGCCAGCAGTGAATACAAGGGCGCAACCTATGGCTACACCTTC. It specifies CASSEYKGATYGYTF.

This clonotype was seen ten or more times. V and J are TRBV12-3 or TRBV12-4 and TRBJ2-2, with 8 bases fitting TRBD1. CDR3 length: 15 amino acids. The ends lost 1 base at V and 7 bases at J; junction bases unmatched: 5. CDR3 sequence reads: CASSLVGTGIGELFF. As DNA, the CDR3 is TGTGCCAGCAGTTTAGTGGGGACAGGCATCGGGGAGCTGTTTTTT.

This clonotype showed up many times. The V gene is TRBV25-1, the J gene TRBJ2-2; the D is unclear. Trimming stripped 3 bases from V and 5 bases from J, with 7 bases between. The germline CDR1 and CDR2 sequences are MGHDK and SYGVNS. CDR3 length: 13 amino acids. CDR3: CASSDPRTGELFF. The DNA of the CDR3 is TGTGCCAGCAGTGACCCGAGGACCGGGGAGCTGTTTTTT.

This clonotype has a count of ten or more. The chain combines TRBV7-9 with TRBJ1-3; 8 nucleotides line up with TRBD1. Germline V gene lookup returns CDR1 SEHNR and CDR2 FQNEAQ (reference sequence). V was pared by 5 bases and J by 0 bases, with 12 bases of the junction left unmatched. The CDR3 has 18 residues. The CDR3 DNA follows: TGTGCCAGCAGCCTAACCCTCGGACAGGGAAACTCTGGAAACACCATATATTTT. Translating it yields CASSLTLGQGNSGNTIYF. Full variable domain (remainder filled in from reference TRBV7-9 and TRBJ1-3): DTGVSQNPRHKITKRGQNVTFRCDPISEHNRLYWYRQTLGQGPEFLTYFQNEAQLEKSRLLSDRFSAERPKGSFSTLEIQRTEQGDSAMYLCASSLTLGQGNSGNTIYFGEGSWLTVV.

The chain is built from TRBV20-1 and TRBJ1-5; tentatively, D is TRBD1 (6 bases). Germline V CDR1 and CDR2: DFQATT, SNEGSKA (reference sequence). This CDR3 region has 14 residues. Trimming pared 5 bases from V and 0 bases from J, leaving 11 bases between. CDR3 amino acids: CSAPDSNSNQPQHF. For the CDR3, the DNA is TGCAGTGCTCCGGACAGTAATAGCAATCAGCCCCAGCATTTT.

The table lists this clonotype with a count of one. The chain links TRBV19 to TRBJ2-2, with 8 bases that match TRBD2. CDR3 length: 14 residues. J gave up 3 bases and V 8 bases, and 5 bases lay outside the gene matches. Germline CDR1 is LNHDA and CDR2 is SQIVND (reference sequence). CDR3 protein: CASLRGGYTGELFF. The DNA for the CDR3 is TGTGCCAGTCTCCGGGGGGGGTACACCGGGGAGCTGTTTTTT.

V usage is TRBV7-3 and J usage is TRBJ2-1; no definite D call. There are 13 residues in the CDR3. V lost 2 bases to trimming and J lost 5 bases, with 7 bases between them. Germline V gene sequence: CDR1 SGHTA, CDR2 FQGTGA. The CDR3 region has the DNA TGTGCCAGCAGCTTAGCAGCAAACAATGAGCAGTTCTTC. As protein: CASSLAANNEQFF.

There are many counts of this clonotype. This chain joins TRBV29-1 and TRBJ2-3; TRBD2 matches at 7 bases. The V and J ends lost 6 bases and 6 bases, in that order; junction bases with no gene match: 15. The CDR3 loop spans 15 amino acids. Germline lookup yields CDR1 SQVTM and CDR2 ANQGSEA. The CDR3 nucleotides read TGCAGCGTCTCCCGGACTAGAGTTTTGGGCGATACGCAGTATTTT. Its protein is CSVSRTRVLGDTQYF.

The rearrangement joins TRBV7-9 to TRBJ1-5; unclear D gene. CDR1 SEHNR and CDR2 FQNEAQ come from the germline V gene (reference sequence). Deletions cut 6 bases from V and 0 bases from J, with 9 bases between. CDR3 length equals 14 residues. This CDR3 reads CASSLSDSNQPQHF. CDR3 coding DNA: TGTGCCAGCAGTTTATCGGATAGCAATCAGCCCCAGCATTTT.